This paragraph reports one T cell receptor beta chain. Its antigen is still unknown. Nothing much larger sits one base from this clone, and base qualities are not available. A patient counted as having stable Graves' hyperthyroidism if no progression to ophthalmopathy occurred over 18 months of follow-up. Hyperthyroidism patients were newly diagnosed, with disease duration under 2 months, and aged 18 to 65 years. Exclusion was applied to patients with uncontrolled infections, other autoimmune diseases, pregnancy or lactation. Clinical symptoms, serum thyroxine and TRAb, thyroid ultrasound, and orbital computed tomography formed the basis for the diagnoses. Ficoll-Paque density gradient centrifugation was used to isolate PBMCs from about 9.4 ml of fresh peripheral blood. Total RNA was extracted using Trizol reagent, and RNA quality was assessed on an Agilent 2100 Bioanalyzer. The entry originates in a study of T cells in Graves' hyperthyroidism and ophthalmopathy (dated by TCRdb to between 2017 and 2020). Turning to the overall study: Peripheral blood was sampled at the time of initial diagnosis, prior to any treatment. To identify distinguishing TCR V-J signatures, a discovery cohort of about 95 patients was used, comprising some 45 with Graves' ophthalmopathy and some 57 with stable Graves' hyperthyroidism. An independent validation cohort of around 19 hyperthyroidism patients and 17 patients who later progressed to ophthalmopathy tested prospective prediction of ophthalmopathy. The 90 to 100 discovery patients were randomly split 7:3 into training and test sets. In addition, the study compared T-cell repertoires in thyroid tissue and in blood from roughly 6 Graves' hyperthyroidism patients. After blood sampling, hyperthyroidism patients were treated with methimazole at a starting dose of 30 mg daily, and ophthalmopathy patients were treated with high-dose intravenous methylprednisolone. The paper reports TCR Vbeta CDR3 sequencing of 130 to 150 peripheral blood samples: 43 ophthalmopathy, over 70 hyperthyroidism and around 17 progressor patients. Paper-wide results and their limitations: During validation, the model predicted progression to ophthalmopathy a median of roughly 7.1 months ahead of onset, with almost 71% sensitivity and about 72% specificity. Most expanded thyroid clonotypes (frequency above 0.001) were also detected in blood, a finding suggesting that blood repertoires may reflect thyroid immune responses. A model built on a 13 V-J signature distinguished ophthalmopathy from stable hyperthyroidism, reaching 85% to 90% sensitivity and 81% to 83% specificity in cross-validation and 80%/75% in testing. Sample size was not statistically predetermined, and investigators were not blinded to group allocation.

V gives up 2 bases and J gives up 13 bases, and the segment between their germline ends measures 14 bases. Reading from cysteine to phenylalanine, the CDR3 counts 12 amino acids. The kept DNA is CDR3 alone, 36 bases in frame from the first base. Reading the germline V gene gives CDR1 SNHLY and CDR2 FYNNEI. The TCR beta CDR3 regions were amplified from RNA transcripts. For the first round of RT-PCR on the TCR CDR3, the HTBI primer set was used together with the Qiagen OneStep RT-PCR kit. A second multiplex PCR round built the libraries, followed by size selection and purification. The libraries were sequenced on an Illumina HiSeq2000 using paired-end 100 bp reads. The original methods were these. SOAPnuke was used to process the raw data, with reads discarded if the reads contained adapters or uncalled bases, had a mean Phred below 15, or lacked an exact constant-primer or identifier match. High-quality paired reads were merged with COPE v1.2.5, and unique nucleotide sequences were defined as clonotypes. Clonotypes were aligned to IMGT TRBV, TRBD and TRBJ reference segments using MiTCR v1.1. Analysis was restricted to V-J combinations with a frequency above 0.0001, which covered 98% to 99.2% of repertoires. A TCS score was defined as the ratio of F50 (clonal expansion) to E x V (chaos), with BLOSUM62-based TCRdist applied between CDR3 peptides within each V-J. Welch's t-statistics and random forest reduced fewer than 550 V-J features to 13, which were used in a naive Bayes classifier (R e1071). The similarity between thyroid and blood repertoires was quantified using the Morisita-Horn index. TCRdb's own reprocessing of the public reads used fastp at Q25 and MiXCR and kept productive beta chains. All rows with the same CDR3 protein become a single entry with the most common DNA and genes. The V and J calls were not made by the authors but by TCRdb's processing. Across this sample there are hundreds of thousands of distinct CDR3 sequences, with 38% seen only once. In total, the top ten clones hold approximately 10% of the sample.

The chain joins TRBV2 to TRBJ1-1; matching of 5 bases hints at TRBD1 as the D gene. The receptor's source is a man aged 18 to 35 with Graves' hyperthyroidism. Input material: blood. The DNA is TGTGCCAGCAGTGAAAACAGGCCGCTCGGTTTCTTT. It encodes CASSENRPLGFF.